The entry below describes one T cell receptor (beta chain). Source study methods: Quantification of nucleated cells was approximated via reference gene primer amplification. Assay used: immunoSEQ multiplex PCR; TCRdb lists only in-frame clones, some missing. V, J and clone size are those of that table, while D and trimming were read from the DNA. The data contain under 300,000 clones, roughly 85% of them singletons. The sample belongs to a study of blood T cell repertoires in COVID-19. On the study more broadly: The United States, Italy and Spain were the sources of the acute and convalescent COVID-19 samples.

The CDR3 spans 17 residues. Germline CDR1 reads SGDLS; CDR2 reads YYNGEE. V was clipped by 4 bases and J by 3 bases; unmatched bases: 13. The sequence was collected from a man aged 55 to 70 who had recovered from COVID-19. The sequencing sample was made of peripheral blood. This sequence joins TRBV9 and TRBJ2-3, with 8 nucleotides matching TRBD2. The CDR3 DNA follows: TGTGCCAGCAGCCCAGGACGGGGGGGCGGACTAACAGATACGCAGTATTTT. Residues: CASSPGRGGGLTDTQYF.